Below are 21 T cell receptor beta chains sequenced from a single sample in a study of shared clonotypes between healthy human individuals. Measured with immunoSEQ multiplex PCR; TCRdb has only the in-frame clones, and not every one. The sample has about 2.1 million clones; about 94% are singletons. CD45RO-negative cells were positively selected for CCR7, leaving out terminally differentiated effector memory CD45RA+ cells. Sequences were obtained from naive CD8+ T cells from PBMCs. Receptors were obtained from a man younger than 35 in good health. Some clones in this sample may be carry-over from other donors' samples.

The genes are TRBV7-3 and TRBJ2-5; TRBD2 aligns across 7 bases. The CDR3 is 16 residues long. Per germline, CDR1 SGHTA and CDR2 FQGTGA. Losses at the gene ends were 0 bases for V and 1 base for J; bases not matched to a gene: 5. As DNA, the CDR3 is TGTGCCAGCAGCTTAACAGCGGGATCCCTCCAAGAGACCCAGTACTTC. Encoded protein: CASSLTAGSLQETQYF.

This sequence joins TRBV7-2 and TRBJ2-3; D remains ambiguous. V was pared by 0 bases and J by 0 bases, with 10 bases between. The CDR3 extends over 16 amino acids. Germline V gives CDR1 SGHTA, CDR2 FQGNSA. The CDR3 DNA follows: TGTGCCAGCAGCTTAGCACGAACACTGAGCACAGATACGCAGTATTTT. It specifies CASSLARTLSTDTQYF.

With regard to this clone: The sample carries other DNA sequences with the same CDR3. This chain uses TRBV7-9 with TRBJ1-5; TRBD1 matches at 9 bases. This CDR3 is built from 15 residues. V shed 4 bases and J 2 bases; nucleotides not matched to a gene: 3. Germline V gene sequence: CDR1 SEHNR, CDR2 FQNEAQ (reference sequence). The CDR3 nucleotides are TGTGCCAGCAGCTGGGGACAGGGTGGCAATCAGCCCCAGCATTTT. Translating it yields CASSWGQGGNQPQHF.

This clone was detected only once. The CDR3 region is CASSPLGGGAGSYEQYF. In DNA, the CDR3 is TGTGCCAGCTCACCACTGGGAGGGGGCGCAGGGTCCTACGAGCAGTACTTC. This chain connects TRBV18 to TRBJ2-7, with D possibly called TRBD1 or TRBD2 (7 bases each). Germline lookup yields CDR1 KGHSH and CDR2 LQKENI. The CDR3 extends over 17 amino acids. V was trimmed by 1 base and J by 1 base, leaving 17 bases between them.

The rearrangement links TRBV7-3 to TRBJ2-5; TRBD1 is a possible D gene (6 bases). Trimming pared 0 bases from V and 4 bases from J, leaving 12 bases between. Germline CDR1 is SGHTA and CDR2 is FQGTGA. The CDR3 has 15 amino acids. In nucleotides, the CDR3 is TGTGCCAGCAGCTTAACGAGGACAGTTGGAGAGACCCAGTACTTC. It translates to CASSLTRTVGETQYF. Together with reference TRBV7-3 and TRBJ2-5, the CDR3 gives the full variable domain: GAGVSQTPSNKVTEKGKYVELRCDPISGHTALYWYRQSLGQGPEFLIYFQGTGAADDSGLPNDRFFAVRPEGSVSTLKIQRTERGDSAVYLCASSLTRTVGETQYFGPGTRLLVL.

About this clone itself: Other DNA variants within this sample encode the same CDR3. The V gene is TRBV19, the J gene TRBJ1-2, with D tentatively TRBD1 (6 bases). CDR3 length: 12 amino acids. The V gene's germline CDR1 is LNHDA and CDR2 SQIVND (reference sequence). The V gene lost 7 bases and the J gene lost 1 base, with 7 bases spanning the gap. The CDR3 DNA reads TGTGCCAGTACACAGGGTAACTATGGCTACACCTTC. Its translation is CASTQGNYGYTF.

This chain links TRBV7-9 with TRBJ2-7; tentative D call: TRBD2 (5 bases). Germline-derived CDR1 and CDR2 are SEHNR and FQNEAQ (reference sequence). This CDR3 is 14 amino acids long. Trimming left V 3 bases short and J 3 bases short, with 12 bases between. The CDR3 region is CASSLPGLLYEQYF. CDR3 sequence (DNA): TGTGCCAGCAGCTTGCCGGGATTACTCTACGAGCAGTACTTC.

Turning to this clone: In the same sample, other DNA sequences code for this CDR3. The chain couples TRBV27 to TRBJ2-7; 9 bases align to TRBD1. The CDR3 has 14 amino acids. Germline V gene sequence: CDR1 MNHEY, CDR2 SMNVEV (reference sequence). J lost 3 bases, V lost 2 bases, and 2 bases had no gene match. CDR3 residues: CASSLGGQGYEQYF. The CDR3 bases are TGTGCCAGCAGTTTAGGGGGACAGGGCTACGAGCAGTACTTC.

This clone was detected only once. Other DNA sequences within the sample encode an identical CDR3. The V and J genes are TRBV19 and TRBJ1-1, with 7 nucleotides matching TRBD1. CDR1 is LNHDA, CDR2 SQIVND, per germline (reference sequence). CDR3 length: 13 residues. V lost 4 bases to trimming and J lost 1 base; unmatched junction nucleotides: 0. The CDR3 DNA is TGTGCCAGTAGTACAGGGGGGAACACTGAAGCTTTCTTT. It translates to CASSTGGNTEAFF.

The chain links TRBV5-1 to TRBJ2-5, with 11 positions matching TRBD1. CDR1 SGHRS and CDR2 YFSETQ come from the germline V gene. This CDR3 region has 14 residues. Germline trimming cut 4 bases from V and 4 bases from J; bases unmatched to any gene: 3. This CDR3 is CASSPGQGAETQYF. CDR3 DNA sequence: TGCGCCAGCAGCCCTGGACAGGGGGCAGAGACCCAGTACTTC.

The chain has TRBV5-1 and TRBJ2-7; 8 positions match TRBD1. Trimming removed 3 bases from V and 1 base from J; junction bases left unmatched: 12. Germline assignment: CDR1 SGHRS and CDR2 YFSETQ. The CDR3 runs 17 residues. The CDR3 DNA reads TGCGCCAGCAGCTCCGGGCCGACAGGGGCCTTTTCCTACGAGCAGTACTTC. It encodes CASSSGPTGAFSYEQYF.

This clone was picked up one time. The V call is TRBV14, the J call TRBJ2-6; no clear D. In germline, CDR1 is SGHDN, CDR2 FVKESK. The V and J ends lost 4 bases and 0 bases respectively, with 13 bases between them. This CDR3 has 17 residues. CDR3 bases: TGTGCCAGCAGCCCTAACATGGGGTTCTCTGGGGCCAACGTCCTGACTTTC. It translates to CASSPNMGFSGANVLTF.

CDR3 loop: CASSSAGTGATQQFF. CDR3 DNA sequence: TGTGCCAGCAGCTCGGCCGGGACAGGGGCTACGCAGCAGTTCTTC. J is TRBJ2-1 and V is TRBV13, with 10 bases aligning to TRBD1. The CDR3 runs to 15 residues. Germline-derived CDR1 and CDR2 are PRHDT and FYEKMQ (reference sequence). With 4 bases clipped from V and 11 bases from J, the junction kept 11 bases outside the gene matches.

The chain is built from TRBV2 and TRBJ2-3; TRBD2 agrees at 12 bases. CDR1 SNHLY and CDR2 FYNNEI come from the germline V gene. The CDR3 spans 16 residues. The V gene end was trimmed by 8 bases and the J gene end by 4 bases; junction bases not matched to a gene: 10. The CDR3 sequence is CASSRMGLAGADTQYF. The CDR3 nucleotides are TGTGCCAGCTCCAGAATGGGACTAGCGGGCGCAGATACGCAGTATTTT.

The chain links TRBV30 to TRBJ2-1; TRBD2 matches at 8 bases. CDR1 and CDR2 from the germline V gene are GTSNPN and SVGIG (reference sequence). V dropped 1 base and J dropped 7; count of bases not matched to a gene: 0. The CDR3 spans 12 residues. The CDR3 loop is CAWSASGNEQFF. As DNA, the CDR3 is TGTGCCTGGAGTGCTAGCGGGAATGAGCAGTTCTTC. The full variable domain, with the rest looked up from reference TRBV30 and TRBJ2-1, is SQTIHQWPATLVQPVGSPLSLECTVEGTSNPNLYWYRQAAGRGLQLLFYSVGIGQISSEVPQNLSASRPQDRQFILSSKKLLLSDSGFYLCAWSASGNEQFFGPGTRLTVL.

The chain carries TRBV6-5 and TRBJ1-2; 7 bases are a match to TRBD1. CDR1 is MNHEY and CDR2 is SVGAGI in the germline V gene. This CDR3 has 13 amino acids. With 2 bases clipped from V and 8 bases from J, the junction kept 5 bases outside the gene matches. The CDR3: CASSYGQGVGYTF. As DNA, the CDR3 is TGTGCCAGCAGTTACGGGCAGGGGGTAGGCTACACCTTC.

This clone was seen a single time. CDR3 in DNA: TGTGCCAGCAGCCCAGCCTCAGGGGATCAGCCCCAGCATTTT. This gives the protein CASSPASGDQPQHF. V and J are TRBV7-8 and TRBJ1-5, with D tentatively TRBD1 (6 bases). Trimming took 5 bases from V and 5 from J, leaving 13 bases between them. The CDR3 covers 14 residues. Germline CDR1 is SGHVS and CDR2 is FQNEAQ. The whole variable domain, filled in from reference TRBV7-8 and TRBJ1-5, reads GAGVSQSPRYKVAKRGQDVALRCDPISGHVSLFWYQQALGQGPEFLTYFQNEAQLDKSGLPSDRFFAERPEGSVSTLKIQRTQQEDSAVYLCASSPASGDQPQHFGDGTRLSIL.

Comments on this clone: The same CDR3 arises from other DNA sequences in this sample as well. The chain recombines TRBV15 with TRBJ2-1, with 8 bases that match TRBD2. With V trimmed by 3 bases and J by 4 bases, 5 bases remained unmatched. Germline assignment: CDR1 LNHNV and CDR2 YYDKDF (reference sequence). The CDR3 spans 15 residues. This chain's CDR3 is CATSRGAGVYNEQFF. The CDR3 DNA follows: TGTGCCACCAGCAGGGGAGCGGGGGTTTACAATGAGCAGTTCTTC. Using reference TRBV15 and TRBJ2-1 for the parts outside the CDR3, the full variable domain is DAMVIQNPRYQVTQFGKPVTLSCSQTLNHNVMYWYQQKSSQAPKLLFHYYDKDFNNEADTPDNFQSRRPNTSFCFLDIRSPGLGDTAMYLCATSRGAGVYNEQFFGPGTRLTVL.

This clone came up once. The chain is built from TRBV19 and TRBJ2-2; D call uncertain. The V gene's germline CDR1 is LNHDA and CDR2 SQIVND (reference sequence). The CDR3 has 15 residues. Trimming left V 7 bases short and J 2 bases short, with 14 bases between. In DNA form, the CDR3 reads TGTGCCAGTACACCCTGGGCTACCAACACCGGGGAGCTGTTTTTT. Translating gives CASTPWATNTGELFF.

This chain connects TRBV9 to TRBJ2-3; 10 positions agree with TRBD2. This CDR3 spans 17 amino acids. Trimming removed 4 bases from V and 4 bases from J; junction bases left unmatched: 12. The germline V gene has CDR1 SGDLS and CDR2 YYNGEE. The CDR3 reads CASSPGGSGRSSDTQYF. CDR3 nucleotide sequence: TGTGCCAGCAGCCCCGGCGGTAGCGGGAGGAGTTCAGATACGCAGTATTTT.

The V and J genes are TRBV9 and TRBJ2-7; D gene unclear. The CDR3 runs 13 residues. Germline V CDR1 and CDR2: SGDLS, YYNGEE. V was pared by 0 bases and J by 0 bases, with 4 bases between. CDR3 loop: CASSVELSYEQYF. The CDR3 coding sequence is TGTGCCAGCAGCGTAGAGCTCTCCTACGAGCAGTACTTC.